This T cell receptor beta chain was retrieved from a study of PD-1 blockade in classical Hodgkin lymphoma. The table came from immunoSEQ multiplex PCR; TCRdb's copy has only in-frame clones and leaves some out. The sample has around 93,000 clones, over 75% seen once. Time point denoted: cycle 4 day 1 (C4D1), after 5 to 7 weeks of nivolumab. Each patient experienced a relapse that followed autologous stem cell transplantation, and brentuximab vedotin exposure varied. The V end was cut by 1 base, the J end by 6 bases, with 9 bases between. This CDR3 comprises 13 residues. CDR1 and CDR2 from the germline V gene are LGHNA and YSLEER.

The receptor was derived from a human donor with classical Hodgkin lymphoma. The rearrangement joins TRBV4-3 to TRBJ1-2; D remains ambiguous. The sequenced sample was peripheral blood mononuclear cells (PBMCs), obtained before the fourth cycle of nivolumab. CDR3 DNA sequence: TGCGCCAGCAGCCAAGGGTTCCAGGATGGCTACACCTTC. Its translation is CASSQGFQDGYTF.